This entry features one T cell receptor beta chain sequence. The data belong to a study of T cell changes during pregnancy in multiple sclerosis. Data came from immunoSEQ multiplex PCR; TCRdb stores just in-frame clones and leaves some out. The repertoire includes about 50,000 clones, 90% of them detected once, and under 6.5% sits in the top ten. CDR3 size: 16 residues. V lost 2 bases and J lost 3, with 14 bases in between. CDR1 is MNHEY, CDR2 SVGAGI, per germline. This receptor was obtained from a female donor in good health, enrolled as a control in a pregnancy study. V and J are TRBV6-5 and TRBJ2-4; possibly TRBD1 for D (6 bases). The input for sequencing was peripheral blood, taken after pregnancy. The CDR3 DNA reads as TGTGCCAGCAGTTACATCGACAGGATCGGCAAAAACATTCAGTACTTC. Its translation is CASSYIDRIGKNIQYF.